The subject of this entry is one T cell receptor beta chain. Its binding antigen is unknown. No base quality values were provided; no much bigger clone lies one nucleotide off. Using the deep immunoSEQ assay, TCR CDR3 regions were amplified from genomic DNA by multiplex PCR. Extracted genomic DNA from each cell subset was distributed evenly across all wells of several immunoSEQ 96-well plates, and each plate was treated as a replicate. For sorted subsets, each replicate PCR was loaded with about 200 ng genomic DNA, equivalent to 30,000 or so T cell genomes. Purified libraries were measured with a Qubit 3.0 fluorometer, size-checked on a Bioanalyzer 2100, and measured again with the KAPA Library Quantification kit. Every immunoSEQ 96-well plate was sequenced on a dedicated single-read 150-cycle Illumina NextSeq 550 flow cell. For the original study's pipeline: The immunoSEQ output contained only junctional sequences without quality scores, so filtering could not match that applied to full-length reads. Sequences were annotated with PyIR, a Python wrapper for IgBLAST v1.9, and V/J genes and CDR3 were assigned using IMGT germline references. Reads were filtered out if the reads had weak V/J assignments (E-value above 1e-6), no CDR3, stop codons, out-of-frame junctions, or ambiguous translated residues. V3J clonotypes were defined as sequences sharing an identical inferred V gene, J gene, and CDR3 amino acid sequence. Percentage overlap between repertoires was calculated by dividing the number of shared unique clonotypes by the size of the smaller repertoire. Richness of each repertoire was evaluated using RTK rarefaction, the Chao1 estimator, and Recon v2.1 estimates of unobserved clonotypes. Generation probabilities were computed with OLGA for all TCRbeta clonotypes obtained by the gDNA method from several donors. The immuneACCESS repertoire file appears here via TCRdb, limited to in-frame rearrangements. These files lack a portion of the clones; in checked studies, under half of the deficit traces to unresolved V genes, and the cause of the others is not known. That table furnishes V, J and clone size, whereas the DNA furnished D and trimming. For this sample the table gives roughly 1 million clones, of which about four fifths were detected only once. In total, the top ten clones hold more than 0.5% of the sample.

The data belong to a study of shared clonotypes between healthy human individuals (dated by TCRdb to 2018 to 2021). For context, the study as a whole: Three men and two women, aged 18 to 49 years, made up the cohort. For each donor, CD4 naive and CD4 memory were each run on three plates, CD8 naive on two plates, and CD8 memory on one plate. To estimate repertoire size and how much clonotype sharing occurs between individuals, the study deeply sequenced the blood TCR repertoires of several healthy adults. Different laboratories and diverse techniques were used to prepare libraries and sequence TCR repertoires, to increase sequencing depth and limit assay-specific biases. Each donor's leukapheresis produced roughly between roughly 0.94 and 9.5 billion PBMCs.

The donors were healthy, HIV-negative adults who had no recently reported acute infections or vaccinations. Only Caucasian adults living in Nashville, Tennessee, USA were represented among the donors. Magnetic negative selection was used to enrich CD4+ T cells, after which naive cells were positively selected on CD45RA and the negative fraction became the memory subset. Blood was collected by leukapheresis, and PBMCs were isolated by Ficoll-Histopaque density gradient centrifugation and then cryopreserved in liquid nitrogen vapor phase. Analytical flow cytometry was used to check the purity and quantity of each magnetically sorted T cell population. Genomic DNA was isolated from each sorted fraction and quantified by UV absorbance on a Nanodrop 2000c. On the study overall, not on this receptor specifically: Because the study included a small number of donors, the genetic and exposure-history diversity represented was limited. Clonotypes shared by all four sorted-subset donors showed higher generation probabilities than non-shared clonotypes. Even with the large sequencing depth, rarefaction of the sorted-subset datasets indicated that sequencing was incomplete. Naive subsets generally had larger estimated clonotype richness than memory subsets. Only blood was sampled, and tissue TCR repertoires likely differ from those in blood. Pairwise subsampling led to the expectation that sequencing depth would affect the degree of clonotype sharing among donors. About 5% of naive CD4, approximately 3.7% of naive CD8, approximately 2.2% of memory CD4, and 0.4% of memory CD8 clonotypes were shared across several donors.

CDR1 SGHTS and CDR2 YDEGEE are derived from the germline V gene. Trimming takes 6 bases from V and 1 base from J, and the germline ends sit 10 bases apart. The CDR3 contains 13 residues, cysteine and phenylalanine counted. Of the read, only the CDR3 DNA is kept; its 39 bases are in frame from base 1. The specimen sequenced was memory CD4+ T cells from PBMCs. Interpreted using the paper, the cell subset or site label stands for: CD45RA-negative fraction. The receptor comes from a man aged 18 to 30 in good health. Some clones in this sample may be carry-over from other donors' samples. The chain uses TRBV5-8 and TRBJ1-1; 6 matching bases give a weak D call of TRBD1. Here the CDR3 is given as CASNYRANTEAFF. The nucleotide sequence reads as follows: TGTGCCAGCAACTACAGGGCGAACACTGAAGCTTTCTTT. With the portions outside the CDR3 filled from the reference TRBV5-8 and TRBJ1-1 genes, the complete variable region becomes EAGVTQSPTHLIKTRGQQATLRCSPISGHTSVYWYQQALGLGLQFLLWYDEGEERNRGNFPPRFSGRQFPNYSSELNVNALELEDSALYLCASNYRANTEAFFGQGTRLTVV.